These 32 T cell receptor delta chains were sequenced from one sample in a study of gamma-delta T cells after stem cell transplantation. TCRdb reran clone calling via CATT on the RT-PCR reads. The sample carries 2,100 or so delta-chain clones, just over 3% recorded once. The sample consisted of gamma-delta T cells. The receptors come from a human donor. It is not recorded whose cells these are; they may come from a transplant donor.

This clone was seen more than once but under ten times. TCRdb pairs this DNA with a much larger clone's protein that differs at residue 7, likely a read error; the protein shown was translated from the DNA. The V gene is TRDV2, the J gene TRDJ1, with 11 nucleotides matching TRDD3. Trimming at V came to 0 bases and at J to 1 base, leaving 18 bases not matched to a gene. Per germline, CDR1 GEAIGNYY and CDR2 EKD. This CDR3 has 21 residues. The CDR3 loop reads CACDTVTRTSGGYSSTDKLIF. The CDR3 DNA follows: TGTGCCTGTGACACCGTTACCAGGACGTCTGGGGGATACTCCTCCACCGATAAACTCATCTTT.

This clone has a handful of counts. This DNA translates differently at residue 16 from the TCRdb protein, which is that of a much larger clone; a read error is likely, and the protein shown is the DNA's own translation. The CDR3 region is CACDTASGGYPGTWDARQMFF. The CDR3, as DNA: TGTGCCTGTGACACCGCATCGGGGGGGTATCCCGGGACCTGGGACGCCCGACAGATGTTTTTC. The genes are TRDV2 and TRDJ3; possibly TRDD3 for D (5 bases). Germline CDR1 and CDR2: GEAIGNYY and EKD. This CDR3 spans 21 amino acids.

Of note for this clone: TCRdb records a much larger clone's protein for this DNA, with a difference at residue 10 that likely arises from a read error; the protein given is the translation of the DNA. J is TRDJ1 and V is TRDV2; 11 nucleotides match TRDD3. Germline V CDR1 and CDR2: GEAIGNYY, EKD. V lost 2 bases to trimming and J lost 1 base; unmatched junction nucleotides: 5. This CDR3 contains 16 residues. The CDR3 bases are TGTGCCTGTGACAAGTTGGGGGATACGAGCACCGATAAACTCATCTTT. This translates into CACDKLGDTSTDKLIF.

Turning to this clone: A much larger clone lies one base from this, so it may be a read error. V is TRDV2 and J is TRDJ3, with 13 bases that match TRDD3. The length of the CDR3 is 20 residues. In germline, CDR1 is GEAIGNYY, CDR2 EKD. DNA of the CDR3: TGTGCCTGTGACACGACTACTGGGGGATACGGCTCCTGTGACACCCGACAGATGTTTTTC. Amino acids: CACDTTTGGYGSCDTRQMFF.

This clone is medium-sized (0.01 to 0.1%) by share. Since a far larger clone is one base different, this is likely a read error. The chain employs TRDV2 and TRDJ1; perhaps TRDD3 as D (5 bases). Germline V gene sequence: CDR1 GEAIGNYY, CDR2 EKD. With 0 bases removed from V and 1 base from J, the gap between germline ends came to 20 bases. CDR3 length equals 18 residues. CDR3: CACDTLHRTVGSTDKLIF. DNA for the CDR3: TGTGCCTGTGACACCCTCCACCGTACTGTGGGATCCACCGATAAACTCATCTTT.

This clone was observed a few times. TCRdb's listed protein matches a much larger clone and diverges from this DNA's translation at residue 4, likely through a read error; the protein shown comes from the DNA. The chain recombines TRDV2 with TRDJ1; 8 bases align to TRDD3. From germline, CDR1 is GEAIGNYY and CDR2 EKD. The CDR3 has 18 residues. The CDR3 nucleotides read TGTGCCTGTGGCACCGTACTGGGGGGAGCCCTTTTCACCGATAAACTCATCTTT. Amino acid sequence: CACGTVLGGALFTDKLIF.

The table lists this clone with a few counts. The rearrangement joins TRDV2 to TRDJ4; 9 bases are shared with TRDD3. After removal of 1 base from V and 5 bases from J, the junction contained 19 bases not matched to a gene. Looked up from germline, CDR1 is GEAIGNYY and CDR2 is EKD. The CDR3 loop spans 18 amino acids. The DNA of the CDR3 is TGTGCCTGTGACACGATCGTACTGGGGGAGAACCGGGGCAAGCCCCTGATCTTT. Amino acid sequence: CACDTIVLGENRGKPLIF.

A remark on this clone: This DNA translates differently at residue 11 from the TCRdb protein, which is that of a much larger clone; a read error is likely, and the protein shown is the DNA's own translation. The V call is TRDV2, the J call TRDJ3; 7 nucleotides line up with TRDD3. The CDR3 extends over 18 amino acids. Germline-derived CDR1 and CDR2 are GEAIGNYY and EKD. The CDR3 sequence: CACDTTGASSLDTRQMFF. The CDR3 DNA reads TGTGCCTGTGACACTACTGGGGCAAGCTCCTTGGACACCCGACAGATGTTTTTC.

This clone was detected a few times. A single base separates this from a much larger clone, so it may be a read error. V and J are TRDV2 and TRDJ3; 13 nucleotides agree with TRDD3. The CDR3 loop spans 25 amino acids. The germline V gene encodes CDR1 GEAIGNYY and CDR2 EKD. After removal of 0 bases from V and 0 bases from J, the junction contained 19 bases not matched to a gene. CDR3 residues: CACDTVSGRVDWGIRGSWDTRQMFF. The CDR3 DNA follows: TGTGCCTGTGACACCGTATCAGGGCGAGTTGACTGGGGGATACGGGGCTCCTGGGACACCCGACAGATGTTTTTC.

V gene TRDV2 combines with J gene TRDJ1; 7 nucleotides match TRDD3. CDR3 length: 14 residues. From germline, CDR1 is GEAIGNYY and CDR2 EKD. V was clipped by 3 bases and J by 4 bases; unmatched bases: 7. In DNA, the CDR3 is TGTGCCTGTGACGACCTGGGGGCTAGCGATAAACTCATCTTT. It translates to CACDDLGASDKLIF.

This clone was seen a few times. A much more abundant neighbour one base away suggests this may be a read error. The CDR3 loop reads CACDRPGSKFKLIF. CDR3 sequence (DNA): TGTGCCTGTGACCGGCCGGGATCCAAGTTTAAACTCATCTTT. The V call is TRDV2, the J call TRDJ1; D perhaps matches TRDD3 (5 bases). Trimming took off 3 bases at V and 7 bases at J, with 17 bases between the two ends. Per the germline V gene, CDR1 is GEAIGNYY and CDR2 is EKD. The CDR3 is 14 residues long.

Turning to this clone: The protein TCRdb lists belongs to a much larger clone and differs from this DNA's translation at residue 4, which points to a read error; the protein shown is made from the DNA. The chain uses TRDV2 and TRDJ1; a weak D match, TRDD3 (6 bases). CDR3 length equals 19 residues. Germline lookup yields CDR1 GEAIGNYY and CDR2 EKD. The CDR3 sequence: CACGTVGRGGVMIADKLIF. In DNA, the CDR3 is TGTGCCTGTGGCACCGTCGGCCGTGGGGGTGTAATGATTGCCGATAAACTCATCTTT.

This clone was observed a few times. This likely came from a read error, as a far larger clone is one base away. Other DNA sequences in the sample encode the same CDR3. The V call is TRDV2, the J call TRDJ1; 10 bases align to TRDD3. The CDR3 sequence is 17 residues long. Germline V gene sequence: CDR1 GEAIGNYY, CDR2 EKD. The DNA of the CDR3 is TGTGCCTGTGACACCGTGGAACGTTCGGGGGATACGGATAAGCTCATCTTT. Translated, it gives CACDTVERSGDTDKLIF.

This clone was found a few times. This sequence is one base from a far larger clone and is likely a read error. The sample carries other DNA sequences with the same CDR3. The V call is TRDV2, the J call TRDJ1; perhaps TRDD3 as D (6 bases). CDR1 is GEAIGNYY, CDR2 EKD, per germline. This CDR3 spans 17 amino acids. CDR3 DNA sequence: TGTGCTTGTGACACCTCACTCTTACGGGGGACCAACGATAAACTCATCTTT. It codes for CACDTSLLRGTNDKLIF.

This clone was picked up a small number of times. The amino acid sequence in TCRdb belongs to a much larger clone and departs from this DNA's translation at residue 9, likely a sequencing read error; the sequence shown is translated from the DNA. V and J are TRDV2 and TRDJ1; 9 positions agree with TRDD3. The trim removed 0 bases at V and 2 bases at J, leaving 12 bases unmatched. Germline V gene lookup returns CDR1 GEAIGNYY and CDR2 EKD. The CDR3 is 18 amino acids. CDR3 in amino acids: CACDTLAPWGYGTDKLIF. The CDR3 nucleotides are TGTGCCTGTGACACCCTAGCCCCTTGGGGATACGGGACCGATAAACTCATCTTT.

This clone ranks as medium-sized. The same CDR3 arises from other DNA sequences in this sample as well. The chain employs TRDV2 and TRDJ1, with TRDD3 matching 10 bases. This CDR3 has 16 amino acids. V shed 3 bases, J shed 0 bases, and the junction held 6 bases outside the gene matches. Per the germline V gene, CDR1 is GEAIGNYY and CDR2 is EKD. CDR3 loop: CACDRLGDMYTDKLIF. Here the CDR3 DNA reads TGTGCCTGTGACCGGCTGGGGGATATGTACACCGATAAACTCATCTTT.

This clone was recorded a few times. A much larger clonotype is one base distant, so this may be a read error. The identical CDR3 is also encoded by other nucleotide sequences in the sample. The rearrangement joins TRDV2 to TRDJ1, with TRDD3 identical over 9 bases. V trimming: 3 bases; J trimming: 0 bases; junction bases outside the gene matches: 7. The CDR3 is made up of 16 amino acids. The germline V gene encodes CDR1 GEAIGNYY and CDR2 EKD. The CDR3 coding sequence is TGTGCCTGTGACCCGCTGGGGGATGAATACACCGATAAACTCATCTTT. Translated: CACDPLGDEYTDKLIF.

The sample holds a few counts of this clone. TCRdb's entry gives the protein of a much larger clone, which mismatches this DNA's translation at residue 11, likely from a read error; the protein reported here is translated from the DNA. This chain uses TRDV2 with TRDJ3; unclear D gene. V was shortened by 0 bases and J by 5 bases, with 16 bases between the two germline ends. The CDR3 has 18 amino acids. In germline, CDR1 is GEAIGNYY, CDR2 EKD. The CDR3 DNA reads as TGTGCCTGTGACACCTTAAGTGGGAGTTCCCGGGACACCCGACAGATGTTTTTC. Translated, it gives CACDTLSGSSRDTRQMFF.

As regards this clone: A far larger clone is only one base removed, so a read error is likely. The CDR3 sequence is CACGTVLGDTDSWDTRQMFF. As DNA, the CDR3 is TGTGCCTGTGGCACCGTACTGGGGGATACCGACTCCTGGGACACCCGACAGATGTTTTTC. The rearrangement uses TRDV2 and TRDJ3; 12 positions match TRDD3. The CDR3 has 20 amino acids. Germline values: CDR1 GEAIGNYY, CDR2 EKD.

With respect to this clone: The TCRdb protein comes from a much larger clone and disagrees with this DNA's translation at residue 14, likely due to a read error; the protein given here is derived from the DNA. The chain carries TRDV2 and TRDJ1, with 11 bases identical to TRDD3. Germline lookup yields CDR1 GEAIGNYY and CDR2 EKD. This CDR3 spans 16 amino acids. CDR3 protein: CACDVLGDSGTDKPIF. CDR3 DNA: TGTGCCTGTGACGTACTGGGGGATAGCGGCACCGATAAACCCATCTTT.

This clone was seen a few times. This DNA's translation differs at residue 13 from TCRdb's protein, which comes from a much larger clone; a read error is likely, and the protein shown is translated from the DNA. This chain joins TRDV2 and TRDJ1, with 8 bases that match TRDD3. V trimming: 0 bases; J trimming: 0 bases; junction bases outside the gene matches: 14. There are 19 residues in the CDR3. Germline V gene data show CDR1 as GEAIGNYY and CDR2 as EKD. The CDR3 DNA follows: TGTGCCTGTGACACCCTCCCGCTACTGGGGGGCAGGCACACCGATAAACTCATCTTT. Amino acids: CACDTLPLLGGRHTDKLIF.

Regarding this clone: A much larger clone is a single base away; this may be a read error. This chain uses TRDV2 with TRDJ3, with TRDD3 identical over 12 bases. Germline V gene data show CDR1 as GEAIGNYY and CDR2 as EKD. The J segment lost 0 bases and the V segment lost 0 bases, leaving 20 bases of the junction unmatched. This CDR3 is built from 25 residues. CDR3 residues: CACDTVSGRVDWGIQSSWDTRQMFF. CDR3 DNA: TGTGCCTGTGACACCGTATCAGGGCGAGTTGACTGGGGGATACAGAGCTCCTGGGACACCCGACAGATGTTTTTC.

Concerning this clone: This may be a read error, as it is one base from a much larger clone. Other DNA sequences of this sample code for an identical CDR3. The chain has TRDV2 and TRDJ1; a possible D gene is TRDD3 (5 bases). Germline CDR1 and CDR2: GEAIGNYY and EKD. Trimming left V 5 bases short and J 0 bases short, with 24 bases between. CDR3 length: 18 residues. The CDR3 loop is CACAGIRGVGGDTDKLIF. The CDR3 DNA reads as TGTGCCTGTGCCGGAATAAGGGGCGTAGGTGGGGACACCGATAAACTCATCTTT.

This clone was seen a handful of times. TCRdb's protein for this DNA is that of a much larger clone and differs from the translation at residue 5, likely a read error; the protein shown is the DNA translation. CDR3: CACDASLLRGTNDKLIF. The CDR3 nucleotides are TGTGCCTGTGACGCCTCACTCTTACGGGGGACCAACGATAAACTCATCTTT. The chain has TRDV2 and TRDJ1, with a possible D match to TRDD3 (6 bases). This CDR3 spans 17 amino acids. Germline values: CDR1 GEAIGNYY, CDR2 EKD. Trimming shortened V by 3 bases and J by 4 bases, and 23 bases separated the two germline ends.

A few counts support this clone. Translating this DNA gives a protein that differs at residue 10 from the TCRdb one, which belongs to a much larger clone; a read error is likely, and the protein shown is this translation. The V gene is TRDV2, the J gene TRDJ1; 11 bases line up with TRDD3. The CDR3 has 18 residues. Germline V gene sequence: CDR1 GEAIGNYY, CDR2 EKD. Trimming cost V 1 base and J 1 base; bases outside gene matches: 10. CDR3 loop: CACDTLLGDIVSTDKLIF. In DNA form, the CDR3 reads TGTGCCTGTGACACTCTACTGGGGGATATTGTCTCCACCGATAAACTCATCTTT.

This clone was seen a few times. This DNA's translation and the protein TCRdb lists, from a much larger clone, do not match at residue 13, likely due to a read error; the protein shown is translated from the DNA. This chain uses TRDV2 with TRDJ1, with 13 bases matching TRDD3. The germline gives CDR1 GEAIGNYY, CDR2 EKD. The CDR3 is 16 residues long. The CDR3 DNA sequence: TGTGCCTGTGACTCCTTACTGGGGGATACGCGAGATAGACTCATCTTT. Translated: CACDSLLGDTRDRLIF.

The rearrangement uses TRDV2 and TRDJ3; TRDD3 matches 7 bases. The trim removed 3 bases at V and 0 bases at J, leaving 10 bases unmatched. The CDR3 totals 19 residues. Germline-derived CDR1 and CDR2 are GEAIGNYY and EKD. CDR3 protein: CACDAIWGPDSWDTRQMFF. The CDR3 nucleotides are TGTGCCTGTGACGCCATCTGGGGGCCTGACTCCTGGGACACCCGACAGATGTTTTTC.

This clone has only a few counts. The protein recorded in TCRdb matches a much larger clone and deviates from this DNA's translation at residue 3, suggesting a read error; the protein here is obtained by translating the DNA. This rearrangement joins TRDV2 to TRDJ1, with a possible D match to TRDD3 (6 bases). CDR1 is GEAIGNYY and CDR2 is EKD in the germline V gene. This CDR3 has 16 residues. This CDR3 is CARDSLSTGNTDKLIF. In DNA form, the CDR3 reads TGTGCCCGTGACTCCCTAAGTACTGGGAACACCGATAAACTCATCTTT.

This clone has a handful of counts. TCRdb shows a much larger clone's protein in place of this DNA's translation, and the two differ at residue 4, likely through a read error; the protein shown is translated from the DNA. V usage is TRDV2 and J usage is TRDJ1; 8 positions match TRDD3. CDR3 length: 17 amino acids. Germline CDR1 and CDR2: GEAIGNYY and EKD. The CDR3 reads CACGTVGILGDTDKLIF. CDR3 DNA sequence: TGTGCCTGTGGCACCGTGGGGATACTTGGGGACACCGATAAACTCATCTTT.

This clone was detected a few times. A much larger clone lies one base from this, so it may be a read error. The CDR3 reads CACDGLGAVKLIF. CDR3 sequence (DNA): TGTGCCTGTGACGGGCTGGGGGCTGTTAAACTCATCTTT. The J gene is TRDJ1, the V gene TRDV2; 7 nucleotides align to TRDD3. The CDR3 has 13 residues. From germline, CDR1 is GEAIGNYY and CDR2 EKD. The V gene end was trimmed by 3 bases and the J gene end by 7 bases; junction bases not matched to a gene: 7.

Worth noting for this clone: The protein given by TCRdb reflects a much larger clone and differs at residue 6 from this DNA's translation, likely from a read error; the protein shown is the DNA's translation. The rearrangement links TRDV2 to TRDJ1, with D unresolved. The V gene lost 0 bases and the J gene lost 8 bases, with 18 bases spanning the gap. Germline V gene data show CDR1 as GEAIGNYY and CDR2 as EKD. The CDR3 is made up of 15 amino acids. The CDR3 region has the DNA TGTGCCTGTGACACCGCAGGACTGCCCATAGGGAAACTCATCTTT. It encodes CACDTAGLPIGKLIF.

Turning to this clone: A far more abundant clone sits one base away, making this likely a read error. The chain links TRDV2 to TRDJ3; 7 nucleotides line up with TRDD3. This CDR3 is built from 21 residues. V trimming: 5 bases; J trimming: 0 bases; junction bases outside the gene matches: 18. Germline assignment: CDR1 GEAIGNYY and CDR2 EKD. CDR3 DNA sequence: TGTGCCTGTGGCAGGGCCCATGCTGGGGGCCTGAGCTCCTGGGACACCCGACAGATGTTTTTC. Encoded protein: CACGRAHAGGLSSWDTRQMFF.